This paragraph reports one TCR beta chain. Assay: immunoSEQ multiplex PCR; the TCRdb copy retains only in-frame clones and omits some. The sample lists roughly 430,000 clones, around 90% seen once, with approximately 2.1% in the top ten. The record originates from a study of blood T cell repertoires in COVID-19. Whole-study context: PBMCs, B-cell-depleted T cells, or T cells were the source of the cDNA or gDNA that made up the material.

Each participant's cohort was designated according to participant-reported clinical history. V was clipped by 2 bases and J by 4 bases; unmatched bases: 0. The CDR3 is made up of 15 amino acids. Per germline, CDR1 MNHNS and CDR2 SASEGT. This receptor was taken from a woman aged 40-49 years with acute COVID-19. V is TRBV6-1 and J is TRBJ2-2, with 11 bases fitting TRBD2. Specimen: PBMCs or T cells enriched from blood (not recorded which). CDR3 region: CASSELAGGTGELFF. CDR3 bases: TGTGCCAGCAGTGAACTAGCGGGGGGCACCGGGGAGCTGTTTTTT.